This T cell receptor (beta chain) emerged from a study of T-cell memory formation after mild COVID-19. Study summary: Across donors, TCR clusters were largely donor specific. Study-wide results and caveats: CD8+ contracting clones occupied EMRA, while CD4+ ones occupied mainly CM and EM. Memory cells collected pre-infection included some clones that later responded, suggesting cross-reactive memory joined.

In regard to this clonotype: Antigen: not known.

Constant-segment primers were used for 5'RACE, and the resulting TCR alpha and TCR beta cDNA libraries carried sample barcodes and UMIs. Each CDR3 protein is one row after TCRdb ran MiXCR on the 5' RACE reads. The sample contains about 340,000 distinct CDR3 sequences, approximately 15% of which appear only once. Material: PBMCs or a T cell subset sorted from them (not recorded which). The TCR sequence derives from a man younger than 35 who had mild COVID-19 (a few samples of this study predate the infection). Cell type and time point are not known.

This CDR3 is CASSETGRLEAFF. The DNA for the CDR3 is TGTGCCAGCAGCGAAACGGGACGCCTTGAAGCTTTCTTT. The chain uses TRBV11-3 and TRBJ1-1; weak D call: TRBD1 (5 bases). The germline CDR1 and CDR2 sequences are SGHNT and YENEEA. Trimming pared 5 bases from V and 7 bases from J, leaving 14 bases between. The CDR3 runs to 13 residues.